The subject of this entry is one T cell receptor (beta chain). What it binds is unknown. The investigators amplified TCR beta CDR3 regions from RNA transcripts. First-round RT-PCR of the TCR CDR3 relied on the HTBI primer set. TCRdb ran MiXCR on the multiplex PCR reads and lists one entry per CDR3 protein. The sample lists hundreds of thousands of distinct CDR3 sequences, around 13% seen once, with around 12% in the top ten. V was trimmed by 6 bases and J by 5 bases, leaving 20 bases between them. CDR3 length: 14 amino acids. Germline V gene data show CDR1 as SQVTM and CDR2 as ANQGSEA. The sample comes from a study of T cells in Graves' hyperthyroidism and ophthalmopathy. General study findings and limits: The model predicted ophthalmopathy a median approximately six months before onset.

Used for diagnoses were clinical symptoms, serum thyroxine and TRAb, thyroid ultrasound and orbital computed tomography. This sample holds PBMCs from roughly 10 ml fresh peripheral blood. The chain carries TRBV29-1 and TRBJ2-7; perhaps TRBD2 as D (7 bases). The sequence derives from a woman aged 45-65 years with Graves' ophthalmopathy. Material for sequencing was blood. The CDR3 DNA follows: TGCAGCGTACGGAGGGGGGGTTCTGGGGACGAGCAGTACTTC. Amino acid sequence: CSVRRGGSGDEQYF.